Listed here is a single T cell receptor (beta chain). Antigen: not known. This entry is derived from a study of monozygotic twins with inflammatory bowel disease. The CDR3 consists of 15 residues. From germline, CDR1 is SQVTM and CDR2 ANQGSEA. TCRdb re-called the 5' RACE reads and gives one entry per CDR3 protein, without DNA. The sample table sets out 400,000 to 500,000 distinct CDR3 sequences. Notes on the study in general: A reduction in TCRbeta diversity (inverse Simpson) was seen in IBD patients relative to healthy co-twins.

This TCR derives from a human donor with ulcerative colitis or Crohn's disease, or a healthy co-twin of an affected twin (not recorded which). This chain links TRBV29-1 with TRBJ2-1; TCRdb reports TRBD2, a call that lacks DNA to check it against. The sequenced sample was blood. CDR3: CSAGLAGGSYNEQFF.